This entry is about one T cell receptor beta chain. The sample originates from a study of blood T cell repertoires in COVID-19. Study background: Nucleic acid was either cDNA or gDNA, and it came from T cells, B-cell-depleted T cells, or PBMCs.

The repertoire was sequenced with immunoSEQ multiplex PCR; TCRdb's copy has only in-frame clones and lacks some. The table has around 260,000 clones, more than 80% seen once. Germline CDR1 is MNHEY and CDR2 is SMNVEV (reference sequence). This CDR3 is 15 amino acids long. Deletions cut 5 bases from V and 8 bases from J, with 19 bases between. Recruits, aged about 18 to 89 years, lived in 24 US areas. Grouping used clinical history reported by participants in a survey and questionnaire. The receptor was isolated from a woman in her twenties or thirties who had recovered from COVID-19. The sample consisted of PBMCs or T cells enriched from blood (not recorded which). The genes are TRBV27 and TRBJ1-5, with D hard to call. This chain's CDR3 is CASSPGIKGAEPQHF. The CDR3 bases are TGTGCCAGCAGTCCCGGGATCAAGGGAGCGGAGCCCCAGCATTTT.